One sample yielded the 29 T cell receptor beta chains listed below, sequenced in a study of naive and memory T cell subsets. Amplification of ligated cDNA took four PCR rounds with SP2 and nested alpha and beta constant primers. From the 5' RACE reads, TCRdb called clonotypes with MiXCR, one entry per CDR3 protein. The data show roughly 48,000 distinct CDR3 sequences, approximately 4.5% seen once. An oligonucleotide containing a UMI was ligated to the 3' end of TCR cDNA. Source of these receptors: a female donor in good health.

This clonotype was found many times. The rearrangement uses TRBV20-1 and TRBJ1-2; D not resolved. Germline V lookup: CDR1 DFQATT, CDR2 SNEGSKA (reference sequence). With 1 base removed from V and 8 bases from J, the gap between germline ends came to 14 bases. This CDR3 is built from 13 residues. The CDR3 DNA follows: TGCAGTGCTAGAGGGTCGGGAGGGAAGGGCTACACCTTC. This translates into CSARGSGGKGYTF.

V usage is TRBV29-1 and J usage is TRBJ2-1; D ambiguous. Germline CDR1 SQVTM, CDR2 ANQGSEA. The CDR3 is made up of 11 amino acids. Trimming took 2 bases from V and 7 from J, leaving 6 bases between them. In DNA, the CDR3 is TGCAGCGTTGAATCAGCGAATGAGCAGTTCTTC. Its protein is CSVESANEQFF.

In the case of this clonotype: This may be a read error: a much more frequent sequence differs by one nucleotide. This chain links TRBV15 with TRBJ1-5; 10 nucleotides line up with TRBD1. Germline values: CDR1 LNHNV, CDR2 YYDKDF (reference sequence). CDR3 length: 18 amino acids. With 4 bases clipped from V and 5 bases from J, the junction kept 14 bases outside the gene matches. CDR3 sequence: CATSIGLVRGTGDQPQHF. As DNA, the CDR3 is TGTGCCACCAGCATTGGATTGGTCCGGGGGACAGGGGATCAGCCCCAGCATTTT.

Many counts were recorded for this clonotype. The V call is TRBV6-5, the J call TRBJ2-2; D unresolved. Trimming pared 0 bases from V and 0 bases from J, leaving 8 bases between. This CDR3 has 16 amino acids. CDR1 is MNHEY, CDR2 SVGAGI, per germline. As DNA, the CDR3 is TGTGCCAGCAGTTACTCGGCGCAGCCGAACACCGGGGAGCTGTTTTTT. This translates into CASSYSAQPNTGELFF.

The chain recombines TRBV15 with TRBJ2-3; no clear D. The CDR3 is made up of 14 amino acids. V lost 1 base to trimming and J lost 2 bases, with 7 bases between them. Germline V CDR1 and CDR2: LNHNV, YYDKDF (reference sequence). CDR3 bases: TGTGCCACCAGCAGAGGCGGATCCACAGATACGCAGTATTTT. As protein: CATSRGGSTDTQYF.

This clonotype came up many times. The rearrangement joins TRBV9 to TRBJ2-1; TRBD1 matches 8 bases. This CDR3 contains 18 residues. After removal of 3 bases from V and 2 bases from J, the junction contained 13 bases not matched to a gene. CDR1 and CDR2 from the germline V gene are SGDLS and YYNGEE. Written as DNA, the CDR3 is TGTGCCAGCAGCGCGTTCGGGGAGACCAGGGGGCCCTACAATGAGCAGTTCTTC. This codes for CASSAFGETRGPYNEQFF.

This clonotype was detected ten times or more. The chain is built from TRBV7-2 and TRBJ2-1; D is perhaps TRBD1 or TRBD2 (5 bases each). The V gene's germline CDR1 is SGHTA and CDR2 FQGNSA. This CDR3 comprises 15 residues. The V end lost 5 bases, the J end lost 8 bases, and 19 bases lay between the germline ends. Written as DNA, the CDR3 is TGTGCCAGCAGCGAAGCCGGGACCTTGAGAGATGAGCAGTTCTTC. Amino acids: CASSEAGTLRDEQFF.

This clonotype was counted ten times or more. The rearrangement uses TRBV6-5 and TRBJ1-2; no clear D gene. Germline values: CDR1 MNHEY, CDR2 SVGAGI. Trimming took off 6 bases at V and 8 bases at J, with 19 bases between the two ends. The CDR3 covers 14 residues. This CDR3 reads CASSRGRFELGYTF. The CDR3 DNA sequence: TGTGCCAGCAGCCGAGGACGGTTTGAACTGGGCTACACCTTC.

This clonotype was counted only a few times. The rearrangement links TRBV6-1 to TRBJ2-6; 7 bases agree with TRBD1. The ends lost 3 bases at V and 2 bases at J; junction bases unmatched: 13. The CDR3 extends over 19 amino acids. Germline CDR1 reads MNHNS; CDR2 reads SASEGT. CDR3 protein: CASSEIPGQPTPGANVLTF. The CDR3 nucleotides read TGTGCCAGCAGTGAGATTCCGGGACAGCCTACTCCTGGGGCCAACGTCCTGACTTTC.

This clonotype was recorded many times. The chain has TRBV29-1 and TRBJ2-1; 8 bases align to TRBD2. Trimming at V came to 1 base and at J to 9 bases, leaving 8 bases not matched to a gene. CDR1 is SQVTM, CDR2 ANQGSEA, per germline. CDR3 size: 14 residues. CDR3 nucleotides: TGCAGCGTTGAAGGGGGACTAGGAGTTGGTGAGCAGTTCTTC. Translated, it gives CSVEGGLGVGEQFF.

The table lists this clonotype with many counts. This chain's CDR3 is CASSPRLAGLTSTDTQYF. CDR3 nucleotides: TGCGCCAGCAGCCCCCGACTAGCGGGACTGACTAGCACAGATACGCAGTATTTT. The chain combines TRBV4-1 with TRBJ2-3; 11 bases line up with TRBD2. Germline lookup yields CDR1 MGHRA and CDR2 YSYEKL. Unmatched junction bases numbered 9, after V lost 4 bases and J lost 0 bases. This CDR3 contains 18 residues.

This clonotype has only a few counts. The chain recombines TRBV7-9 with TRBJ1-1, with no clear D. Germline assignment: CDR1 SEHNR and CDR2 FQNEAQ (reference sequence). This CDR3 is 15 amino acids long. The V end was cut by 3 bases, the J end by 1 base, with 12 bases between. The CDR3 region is CASSFGLGENTEAFF. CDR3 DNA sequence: TGTGCCAGCAGCTTCGGCCTGGGAGAGAACACTGAAGCTTTCTTT.

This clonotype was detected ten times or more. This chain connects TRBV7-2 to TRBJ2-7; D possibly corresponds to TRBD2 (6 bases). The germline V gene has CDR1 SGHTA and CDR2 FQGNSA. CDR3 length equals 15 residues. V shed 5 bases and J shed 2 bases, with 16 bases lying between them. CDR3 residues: CASSPRLAGPYEQYF. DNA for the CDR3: TGTGCCAGCAGCCCCAGGCTGGCGGGACCCTACGAGCAGTACTTC.

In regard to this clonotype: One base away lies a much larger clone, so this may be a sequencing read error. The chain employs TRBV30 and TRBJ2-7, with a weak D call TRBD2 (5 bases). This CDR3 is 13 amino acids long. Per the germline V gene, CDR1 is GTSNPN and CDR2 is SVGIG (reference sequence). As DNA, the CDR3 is TGTGCCTGGAACGGGGAGAGCTCCTGCGAGCAGTACTTC. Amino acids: CAWNGESSCEQYF.

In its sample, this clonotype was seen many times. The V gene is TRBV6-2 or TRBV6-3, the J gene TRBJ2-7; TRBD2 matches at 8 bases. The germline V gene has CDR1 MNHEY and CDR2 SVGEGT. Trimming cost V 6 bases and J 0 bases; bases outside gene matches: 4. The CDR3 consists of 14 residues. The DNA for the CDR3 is TGTGCCAGCAGCCCCGGGACTAGCTCCTACGAGCAGTACTTC. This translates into CASSPGTSSYEQYF.

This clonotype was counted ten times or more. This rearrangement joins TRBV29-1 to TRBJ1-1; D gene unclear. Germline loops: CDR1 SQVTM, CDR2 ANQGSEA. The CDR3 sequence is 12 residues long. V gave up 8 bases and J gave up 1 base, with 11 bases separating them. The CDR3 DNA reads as TGCAGCTCGCAGCCAACGAACACTGAAGCTTTCTTT. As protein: CSSQPTNTEAFF.

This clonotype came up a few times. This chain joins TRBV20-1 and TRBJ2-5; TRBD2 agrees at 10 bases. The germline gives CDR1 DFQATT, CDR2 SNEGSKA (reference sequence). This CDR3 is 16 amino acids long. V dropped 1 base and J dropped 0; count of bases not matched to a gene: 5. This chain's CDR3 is CSARAGTSVYQETQYF. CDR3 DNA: TGCAGTGCTAGAGCCGGGACTAGCGTTTACCAAGAGACCCAGTACTTC.

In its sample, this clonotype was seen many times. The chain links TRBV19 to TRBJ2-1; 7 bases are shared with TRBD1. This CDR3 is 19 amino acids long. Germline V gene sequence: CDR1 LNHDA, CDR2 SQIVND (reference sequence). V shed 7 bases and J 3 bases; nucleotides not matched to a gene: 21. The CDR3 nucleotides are TGTGCCAGTACTTGCCTGACAGGGCTTCAGCTACGTGTCTACAATGAGCAGTTCTTC. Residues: CASTCLTGLQLRVYNEQFF.

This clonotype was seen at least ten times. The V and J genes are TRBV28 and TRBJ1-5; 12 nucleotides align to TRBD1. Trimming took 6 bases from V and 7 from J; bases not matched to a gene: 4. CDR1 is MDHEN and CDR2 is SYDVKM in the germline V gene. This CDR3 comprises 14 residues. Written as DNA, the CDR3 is TGTGCCAGCAGGGGGACAGGGGGCTACCAGCCCCAGCATTTT. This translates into CASRGTGGYQPQHF.

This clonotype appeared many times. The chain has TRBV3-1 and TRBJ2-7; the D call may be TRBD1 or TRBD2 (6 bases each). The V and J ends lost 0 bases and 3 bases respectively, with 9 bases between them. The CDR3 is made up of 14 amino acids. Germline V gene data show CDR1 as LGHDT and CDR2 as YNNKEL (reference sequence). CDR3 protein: CASSQEKGGYEQYF. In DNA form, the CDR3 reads TGTGCCAGCAGCCAAGAGAAGGGGGGCTACGAGCAGTACTTC.

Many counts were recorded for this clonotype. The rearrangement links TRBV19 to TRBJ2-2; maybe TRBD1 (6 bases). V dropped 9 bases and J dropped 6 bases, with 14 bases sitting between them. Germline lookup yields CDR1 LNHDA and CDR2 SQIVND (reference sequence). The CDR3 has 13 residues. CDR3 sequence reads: CASGDRFAGELFF. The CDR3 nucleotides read TGTGCCAGCGGAGACAGGTTCGCCGGGGAGCTGTTTTTT.

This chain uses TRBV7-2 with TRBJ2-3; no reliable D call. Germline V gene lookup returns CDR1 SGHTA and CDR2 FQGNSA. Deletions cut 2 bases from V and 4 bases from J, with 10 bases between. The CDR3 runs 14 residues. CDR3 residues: CASSLRPVADTQYF. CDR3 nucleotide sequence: TGTGCCAGCAGCTTAAGACCGGTGGCAGATACGCAGTATTTT.

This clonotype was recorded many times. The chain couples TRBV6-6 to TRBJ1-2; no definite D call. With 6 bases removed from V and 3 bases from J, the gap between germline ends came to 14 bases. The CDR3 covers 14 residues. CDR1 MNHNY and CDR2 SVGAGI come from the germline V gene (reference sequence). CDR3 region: CASSPLEADYGYTF. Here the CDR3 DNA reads TGTGCCAGCAGCCCCCTCGAGGCAGACTATGGCTACACCTTC.

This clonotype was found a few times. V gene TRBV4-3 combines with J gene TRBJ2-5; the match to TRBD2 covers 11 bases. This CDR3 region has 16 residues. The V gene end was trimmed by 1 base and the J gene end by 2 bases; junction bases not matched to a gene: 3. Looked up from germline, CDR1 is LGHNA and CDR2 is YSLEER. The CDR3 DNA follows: TGCGCCAGCAGCCAAGTACTAGCGGGAGCTCAAGAGACCCAGTACTTC. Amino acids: CASSQVLAGAQETQYF.

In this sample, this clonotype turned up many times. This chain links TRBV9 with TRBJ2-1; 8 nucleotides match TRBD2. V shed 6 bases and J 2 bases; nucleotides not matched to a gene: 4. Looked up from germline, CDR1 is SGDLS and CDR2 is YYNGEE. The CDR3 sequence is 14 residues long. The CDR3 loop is CASNGRGAYNEQFF. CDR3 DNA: TGTGCCAGCAACGGGAGGGGGGCCTACAATGAGCAGTTCTTC.

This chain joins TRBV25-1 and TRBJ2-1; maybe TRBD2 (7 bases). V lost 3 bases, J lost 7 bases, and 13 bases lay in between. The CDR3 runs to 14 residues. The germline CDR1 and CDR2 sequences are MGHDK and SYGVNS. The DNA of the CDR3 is TGTGCCAGCAGTGATAGGGGGAGGGGGAATGAGCAGTTCTTC. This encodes CASSDRGRGNEQFF.

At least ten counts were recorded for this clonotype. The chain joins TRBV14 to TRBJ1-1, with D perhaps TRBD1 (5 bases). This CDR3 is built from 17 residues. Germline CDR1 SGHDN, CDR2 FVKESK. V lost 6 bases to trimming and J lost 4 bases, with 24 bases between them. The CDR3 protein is CASSDRMQVSAVTEAFF. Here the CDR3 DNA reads TGTGCCAGCAGTGACAGAATGCAAGTTAGCGCAGTCACTGAAGCTTTCTTT.

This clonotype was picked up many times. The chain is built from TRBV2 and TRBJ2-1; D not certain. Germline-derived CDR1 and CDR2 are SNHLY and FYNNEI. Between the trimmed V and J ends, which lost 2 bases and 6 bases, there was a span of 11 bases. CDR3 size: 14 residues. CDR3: CASSERVALNEQFF. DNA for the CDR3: TGTGCCAGCAGTGAAAGGGTAGCTCTCAATGAGCAGTTCTTC. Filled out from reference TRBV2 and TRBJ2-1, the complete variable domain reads EPEVTQTPSHQVTQMGQEVILRCVPISNHLYFYWYRQILGQKVEFLVSFYNNEISEKSEIFDDQFSVERPDGSNFTLKIRSTKLEDSAMYFCASSERVALNEQFFGPGTRLTVL.

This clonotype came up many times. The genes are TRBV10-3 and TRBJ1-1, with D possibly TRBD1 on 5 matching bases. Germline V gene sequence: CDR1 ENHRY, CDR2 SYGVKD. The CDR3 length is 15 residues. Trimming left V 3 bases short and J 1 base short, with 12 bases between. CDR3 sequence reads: CAISEPGLPNTEAFF. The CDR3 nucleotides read TGTGCCATCAGTGAACCGGGACTTCCGAACACTGAAGCTTTCTTT.